This entry is about one T cell receptor beta chain. The data were taken from a study of identical twins. Through template switching, a universal primer site was introduced, and the cDNA contained unique molecular identifiers. TCRdb processed the 5' RACE reads anew with MiXCR; each CDR3 protein has one entry. The sample lists 500,000 to 650,000 distinct CDR3 sequences, 20% to 25% seen once, with approximately 0.5% in the top ten. Germline loops: CDR1 SGHRS, CDR2 YFSETQ. V shed 2 bases, J shed 0 bases, and the junction held 4 bases outside the gene matches. The CDR3 covers 16 residues. This sample was also put to use in a study of yellow fever vaccine responses in identical twins.

The V and J genes are TRBV5-1 and TRBJ2-1; TRBD2 matches 8 bases. This receptor was identified in a woman aged 18-29 years in good health. The sequencing sample was made of CD4+ T cells sorted from blood. The CDR3: CASSLGSGASYNEQFF. CDR3 nucleotides: TGCGCCAGCAGCTTAGGTAGCGGGGCCTCCTACAATGAGCAGTTCTTC.